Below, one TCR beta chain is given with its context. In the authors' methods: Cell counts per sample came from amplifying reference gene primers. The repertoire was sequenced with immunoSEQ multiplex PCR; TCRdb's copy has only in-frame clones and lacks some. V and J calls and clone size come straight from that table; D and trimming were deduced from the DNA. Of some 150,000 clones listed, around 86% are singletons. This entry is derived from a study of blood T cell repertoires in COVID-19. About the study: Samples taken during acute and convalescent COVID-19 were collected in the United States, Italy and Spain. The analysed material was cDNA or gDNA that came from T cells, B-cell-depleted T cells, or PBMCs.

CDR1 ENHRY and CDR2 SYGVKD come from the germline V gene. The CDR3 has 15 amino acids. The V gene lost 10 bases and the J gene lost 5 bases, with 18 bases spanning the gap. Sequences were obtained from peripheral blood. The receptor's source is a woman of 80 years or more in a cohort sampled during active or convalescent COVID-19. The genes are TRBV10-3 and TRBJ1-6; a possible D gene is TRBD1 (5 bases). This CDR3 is CATSRGTLDNSPLHF. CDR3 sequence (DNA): TGTGCCACGAGTCGGGGGACTTTGGATAATTCACCCCTCCACTTT.